These 24 T cell receptor beta chains originate from one sample sequenced in a study of CD8 T cells in Susac syndrome. An input of about 0.5 to 1 ug of RNA was subjected to reverse transcription using random hexamers. A single record per CDR3 protein comes from TCRdb applying MiXCR to the immunoSEQ multiplex PCR reads. The repertoire consists of a few hundred thousand distinct CDR3 sequences, with around 95% occurring once and the leading ten covering around 0.076%. Input material: CD4+ T cells from PBMCs. The receptors were sampled from a human donor with multiple sclerosis.

The gene calls are TRBV6-5 and TRBJ1-5, with TRBD1 matching over 8 bases. CDR3 length: 14 amino acids. V lost 8 bases to trimming and J lost 1 base; unmatched junction nucleotides: 4. CDR1 is MNHEY and CDR2 is SVGAGI in the germline V gene. The CDR3 DNA reads as TGTGCCAGCGGGGACAGGCGAAGCAATCAGCCCCAGCATTTT. Translated: CASGDRRSNQPQHF.

The V and J genes are TRBV4-1 and TRBJ2-1; a possible D gene is TRBD1 (5 bases). CDR3 length: 15 residues. Trimming took 2 bases from V and 1 from J, leaving 9 bases between them. The germline gives CDR1 MGHRA, CDR2 YSYEKL. Here the CDR3 reads CASSQRGQSYNEQFF. The CDR3 DNA reads as TGCGCCAGCAGCCAAAGGGGCCAGTCCTACAATGAGCAGTTCTTC.

The chain couples TRBV27 to TRBJ2-7; 10 bases match TRBD1. V was clipped by 3 bases and J by 2 bases; unmatched bases: 7. Germline V gene sequence: CDR1 MNHEY, CDR2 SMNVEV (reference sequence). The CDR3 has 16 amino acids. The DNA of the CDR3 is TGTGCCAGCAGTTTCCCTCGGACAGGGGGTACCTACGAGCAGTACTTC. Its protein is CASSFPRTGGTYEQYF.

The CDR3 bases are TGCAGCGCTCAGAGTGCCGGGGAGCTGTTTTTT. This gives the protein CSAQSAGELFF. This chain connects TRBV29-1 to TRBJ2-2; D call uncertain. The germline CDR1 and CDR2 sequences are SQVTM and ANQGSEA. The germline V and J ends were trimmed by 7 bases and 6 bases, with 9 bases remaining between them. This CDR3 contains 11 residues.

The V gene is TRBV7-9, the J gene TRBJ1-5, with 8 nucleotides matching TRBD1. Germline V gene data show CDR1 as SEHNR and CDR2 as FQNEAQ (reference sequence). The CDR3 runs to 14 residues. Losses at the gene ends were 5 bases for V and 5 bases for J; bases not matched to a gene: 5. The DNA of the CDR3 is TGTGCCAGCAGCCAGCCAGGGGGCGATCAGCCCCAGCATTTT. Translation gives CASSQPGGDQPQHF.

The chain joins TRBV6-2 or TRBV6-3 to TRBJ2-1; 7 bases agree with TRBD1. The CDR3 spans 17 residues. CDR1 is MNHEY, CDR2 SVGEGT, per germline. V lost 0 bases, J lost 6 bases, and 11 bases stayed unmatched. This CDR3 reads CASSYSTWTGVSNEQFF. The CDR3 coding sequence is TGTGCCAGCAGTTACTCAACCTGGACAGGAGTAAGCAATGAGCAGTTCTTC.

The chain has TRBV5-4 and TRBJ1-2, with D unclear. CDR3 size: 13 residues. Deletions cut 1 base from V and 4 bases from J, with 8 bases between. The germline V gene encodes CDR1 SGHNT and CDR2 YYREEE (reference sequence). The CDR3 spells CASSLWAGYGYTF. CDR3 DNA sequence: TGTGCCAGCAGCTTGTGGGCGGGCTATGGCTACACCTTC.

This sequence joins TRBV6-6 and TRBJ2-4, with D possibly called TRBD1 or TRBD2 (5 bases each). In germline, CDR1 is MNHNY, CDR2 SVGAGI (reference sequence). V was trimmed by 6 bases and J by 7 bases, leaving 13 bases between them. This CDR3 region has 13 residues. Here the CDR3 reads CASSRDPRNIQYF. In DNA, the CDR3 is TGTGCCAGCAGCCGGGACCCGAGGAACATTCAGTACTTC.

The chain recombines TRBV5-6 with TRBJ1-1, with TRBD1 as a possible D gene (5 bases). The V gene's germline CDR1 is SGHDT and CDR2 YYEEEE. This CDR3 is 11 amino acids long. V lost 4 bases, J lost 7 bases, and 8 bases lay in between. CDR3 nucleotides: TGTGCCAGCAGCATAACAGGTGAAGCTTTCTTT. Amino acids: CASSITGEAFF.

Comment on this clonotype: One end of the junction is discordant with germline, which a read error may explain. The chain employs TRBV7-2 and TRBJ2-5, with D uncertain. This CDR3 region has 12 residues. Per germline, CDR1 SGHTA and CDR2 FQGNSA. The CDR3 loop reads CASTLGSAPQYF. The CDR3 DNA is TGTGCCAGCACCTTAGGGTCTGCGCCCCAGTACTTC.

This rearrangement joins TRBV30 to TRBJ2-7; D perhaps matches TRBD2 (6 bases). Germline CDR1 GTSNPN, CDR2 SVGIG (reference sequence). The CDR3 has 14 amino acids. V lost 0 bases and J lost 3, with 12 bases in between. This CDR3 reads CAWSVGGVSYEQYF. DNA of the CDR3: TGTGCCTGGAGTGTGGGGGGTGTGAGCTACGAGCAGTACTTC.

The J gene is TRBJ2-7, the V gene TRBV14; 7 bases are a match to TRBD1. The CDR3 is made up of 14 amino acids. The V and J ends lost 1 base and 6 bases, in that order; junction bases with no gene match: 6. The germline V gene encodes CDR1 SGHDN and CDR2 FVKESK. This chain's CDR3 is CASSQGTGYFEQYF. In nucleotides, the CDR3 is TGTGCCAGCAGCCAAGGGACAGGATACTTCGAGCAGTACTTC.

The chain joins TRBV30 to TRBJ2-5; D is undetermined. V lost 8 bases and J 4 bases, leaving 14 bases between the germline ends. CDR1 and CDR2 (germline): GTSNPN, SVGIG (reference sequence). The CDR3 totals 12 residues. CDR3 nucleotide sequence: TGTGCCGGACGTCAGCTGACAGAGACCCAGTACTTC. Translation gives CAGRQLTETQYF.

This rearrangement joins TRBV29-1 to TRBJ2-2; TRBD1 matches at 10 bases. The CDR3 sequence is 14 residues long. Germline trimming cut 7 bases from V and 3 bases from J; bases unmatched to any gene: 5. Germline V lookup: CDR1 SQVTM, CDR2 ANQGSEA. Written as DNA, the CDR3 is TGCAGCGCCAGGACAGGGGGGGACACCGGGGAGCTGTTTTTT. Amino acid sequence: CSARTGGDTGELFF.

V usage is TRBV6-6 and J usage is TRBJ2-1; D may be TRBD2 (5 bases). This CDR3 has 13 amino acids. Germline values: CDR1 MNHNY, CDR2 SVGAGI (reference sequence). The ends were cut back, 7 bases at V and 8 bases at J, with 15 bases in the middle. For the CDR3, the DNA is TGTGCCAGCAACGACCTTGGCGGGCATGAGCAGTTCTTC. Translation: CASNDLGGHEQFF.

DNA of the CDR3: TGTGCCTGGAGTATTGGTTTCCTACAGGGACCCTATGGCTACACCTTC. This sequence encodes CAWSIGFLQGPYGYTF. The V and J genes are TRBV30 and TRBJ1-2; TRBD1 might be the D (6 bases). V gave up 2 bases and J gave up 4 bases, with 20 bases separating them. The CDR3 runs to 16 residues. Per germline, CDR1 GTSNPN and CDR2 SVGIG (reference sequence).

The rearrangement uses TRBV9 and TRBJ1-5; weak D call: TRBD1 (6 bases). CDR3 length equals 14 residues. The germline V gene encodes CDR1 SGDLS and CDR2 YYNGEE. Trimming stripped 3 bases from V and 6 bases from J, with 13 bases between. The CDR3 region is CASSDRDGAQPQHF. DNA for the CDR3: TGTGCCAGCAGCGACAGGGATGGAGCTCAGCCCCAGCATTTT.

This clonotype was counted a few times. V is TRBV7-2 and J is TRBJ2-1; D is undetermined. The CDR3 contains 13 residues. Trimming took off 0 bases at V and 4 bases at J, with 4 bases between the two ends. Per germline, CDR1 SGHTA and CDR2 FQGNSA. In DNA form, the CDR3 reads TGTGCCAGCAGCTTAGCCGTGTACAATGAGCAGTTCTTC. It translates to CASSLAVYNEQFF.

The chain employs TRBV23-1 and TRBJ1-2; weak D call: TRBD1 (6 bases). TRBV23-1 is an ORF for which the function is uncertain. This CDR3 spans 16 amino acids. Trimming cost V 8 bases and J 2 bases, with 21 bases left between them. CDR3 sequence: CASSSVEWTENYGYTF. DNA of the CDR3: TGCGCCAGCTCCTCCGTCGAGTGGACAGAAAACTATGGCTACACCTTC.

The genes are TRBV25-1 and TRBJ2-5; D is unresolved. The CDR3 consists of 15 residues. Germline values: CDR1 MGHDK, CDR2 SYGVNS. Trimming shortened V by 0 bases and J by 5 bases, and 13 bases separated the two germline ends. CDR3 sequence (DNA): TGTGCCAGCAGTGAATATAGGGCAGGCCGGGAGACCCAGTACTTC. This sequence encodes CASSEYRAGRETQYF.

The CDR3 DNA follows: TGTGCCAGCAGTGAAGCTCCCTTCGCCTACGAGCAGTACTTC. Amino acids: CASSEAPFAYEQYF. The rearrangement joins TRBV2 to TRBJ2-7; the D is unclear. V was cut by 0 bases and J by 2 bases, with 8 bases left in between. The CDR3 spans 14 residues. The germline CDR1 and CDR2 sequences are SNHLY and FYNNEI.

V usage is TRBV20-1 and J usage is TRBJ2-6; tentatively, D is TRBD2 (5 bases). Germline loops: CDR1 DFQATT, CDR2 SNEGSKA (reference sequence). The ends were cut back, 1 base at V and 0 bases at J, with 7 bases in the middle. The CDR3 is made up of 15 amino acids. CDR3 region: CSARGGSSGANVLTF. For the CDR3, the DNA is TGCAGTGCTAGAGGAGGGAGCTCTGGGGCCAACGTCCTGACTTTC.

The CDR3 protein is CAWSPGTGGFEQYF. The CDR3 DNA reads TGTGCCTGGAGTCCCGGGACAGGGGGGTTCGAGCAGTACTTC. The chain uses TRBV30 and TRBJ2-7, with 11 bases aligning to TRBD1. The CDR3 covers 14 residues. The J segment lost 6 bases and the V segment lost 2 bases, leaving 6 bases of the junction unmatched. Per the germline V gene, CDR1 is GTSNPN and CDR2 is SVGIG (reference sequence).

The chain combines TRBV30 with TRBJ1-1; D is uncertain. The CDR3 runs to 13 residues. V lost 8 bases, J lost 1 base, and 14 bases lay in between. Germline loops: CDR1 GTSNPN, CDR2 SVGIG (reference sequence). The CDR3 DNA reads TGTGCCCTTCGTACGTATCAGAACACTGAAGCTTTCTTT. As protein: CALRTYQNTEAFF.